This T cell receptor beta chain was sequenced for a study of T cell responses to AZD1222 COVID-19 vaccine. Study summary: Combined were second doses at about 4 or about 12 weeks. Whole-study results and caveats: At 160-218 and 743-854, vaccine-associated CD4 TCRs were dominant, and they spanned spike. Sampling that yielded the repertoires occurred only after the peak T cell response.

Worth noting for this clone: Its antigen is undetermined.

Sequencing used immunoSEQ multiplex PCR; TCRdb keeps in-frame clones, though not all of them. The profile shows 95,000 to 150,000 clones, 91% of them singletons. The material was peripheral blood, obtained on day 0 of AZD1222 vaccination. The TCR sequence derives from an adult in good health.

The CDR3 spells CASSASGLTNEKLFF. DNA for the CDR3: TGTGCCAGCAGCGCTTCAGGGTTAACTAATGAAAAACTGTTTTTT. V is TRBV9 and J is TRBJ1-4; the D gene is possibly TRBD1 (5 bases). The germline V gene encodes CDR1 SGDLS and CDR2 YYNGEE. V lost 3 bases to trimming and J lost 1 base, with 10 bases between them. The CDR3 sequence is 15 residues long.